The rows below give T cell receptor beta chains drawn from one sample of a study of OX40 agonist ivuxolimab in advanced cancers. Repertoires were generated with immunoSEQ multiplex PCR, while TCRdb's copy carries only in-frame clones and drops some. The sample has 70,000 or so clones; about four fifths are singletons. The material sequenced was CD4+ or CD8+ T cells sorted from blood, taken in a trial of the OX40 agonist ivuxolimab. These receptors were collected from an adult with an advanced solid tumor such as melanoma, head and neck, liver or kidney cancer. Each CDR3 is given with its conserved first and last residue. Each record gives: J gene, V gene, D gene, clone size, CDR3 DNA, CDR3 protein. The D gene is left open where the match is weak. Part of the rows lack a size; the others show once, few, many or a class for expanded clones.

J: TRBJ2-3
V: TRBV5-1
D: TRBD2
size: NA
DNA: TGCGCCAGCAGCTTGGCGGGGGGACCGAAAAGGTTAGATACGCAGTATTTT
CDR3: CASSLAGGPKRLDTQYF

J: TRBJ1-1
V: TRBV9
D: TRBD1
size: NA
DNA: TGTGCCAGCAGTTCCGGGACAGGGGAGACTGAAGCTTTCTTT
CDR3: CASSSGTGETEAFF

J: TRBJ1-2
V: TRBV5-8
D: TRBD1
size: few
DNA: TGTGCCAGCAGCTTGGAACAGGGGGTAGGGGGCTACACCTTC
CDR3: CASSLEQGVGGYTF

J: TRBJ1-3
V: TRBV27
D: NA
size: NA
DNA: TGTGCCAGCAGCCCCGCAGCGGGCACCATATATTTT
CDR3: CASSPAAGTIYF

J: TRBJ2-4
V: TRBV6-1
D: TRBD2
size: NA
DNA: TGTGCCAGCAGTGATCTCGTTGGCGGCAGGGAGGGAATCAAAAACATTCAGTACTTC
CDR3: CASSDLVGGREGIKNIQYF

J: TRBJ1-2
V: TRBV19
D: NA
size: few
DNA: TGTGCCAGTATTCGGGGAACTAACTATGGCTACACCTTC
CDR3: CASIRGTNYGYTF

J: TRBJ2-3
V: TRBV5-4
D: NA
size: NA
DNA: TGTGCCAGCAGCTTGCCAGGGGAAGGGCCGGATACGCAGTATTTT
CDR3: CASSLPGEGPDTQYF

J: TRBJ2-7
V: TRBV6-5
D: TRBD1
size: NA
DNA: TGTGCCAGCAGTTCCAGGGGGCACGAGCAGTACTTC
CDR3: CASSSRGHEQYF

J: TRBJ2-5
V: TRBV5-1
D: NA
size: NA
DNA: TGCGCCAGCAGCCCCCCCCTGGGGACGCAAGAGACCCAGTACTTC
CDR3: CASSPPLGTQETQYF

J: TRBJ2-7
V: TRBV6-1
D: NA
size: NA
DNA: TGTGCCAGCAGTGTCGGTCCCCCCTACGAGCAGTACTTC
CDR3: CASSVGPPYEQYF

J: TRBJ1-1
V: TRBV6-1
D: NA
size: NA
DNA: TGTGCCAGCAGTGCGCGGGAACCACCCAGCGAAGCTTTCTTT
CDR3: CASSAREPPSEAFF

J: TRBJ1-6
V: TRBV7-6
D: NA
size: NA
DNA: TGTGCCAGCAGCCCCGGGACATATAATTCACCCCTCCACTTT
CDR3: CASSPGTYNSPLHF

J: TRBJ2-3
V: TRBV4-1
D: TRBD2
size: NA
DNA: TGCACCAGCAGCCGAGGACTAGCGGGGGACACAGATACGCAGTATTTT
CDR3: CTSSRGLAGDTDTQYF

J: TRBJ2-4
V: TRBV19
D: TRBD2
size: NA
DNA: TGTGCCAGGAGTCCTTCTTCCGGGACTAGCGGGGGGCCAGCCAAAAACATTCAGTACTTC
CDR3: CARSPSSGTSGGPAKNIQYF

J: TRBJ1-5
V: TRBV5-3
D: NA
size: NA
DNA: TGTGCCAGAAGCTCGGGCGCGTGGCCCCAGCATTTT
CDR3: CARSSGAWPQHF

J: TRBJ2-3
V: TRBV9
D: TRBD2
size: NA
DNA: TGTGCCAGCAGCCCGTGGACTAGCGGGATCACAGATACGCAGTATTTT
CDR3: CASSPWTSGITDTQYF

J: TRBJ1-1
V: TRBV5-8
D: NA
size: NA
DNA: TGTGCCAGCAGCCAAAAACAGGTCTTGAACACTGAAGCTTTCTTT
CDR3: CASSQKQVLNTEAFF

J: TRBJ1-2
V: TRBV19
D: NA
size: NA
DNA: TGTGCCAGTAGTATGACAGGCTATGGCTACACCTTC
CDR3: CASSMTGYGYTF

J: TRBJ1-2
V: TRBV18
D: NA
size: NA
DNA: TGTGCCAGCTCACCACACCCCGGCAGGGGCTACACCTTC
CDR3: CASSPHPGRGYTF

J: TRBJ1-4
V: TRBV28
D: TRBD1
size: NA
DNA: TGTGCCAGCAGTTTATCGGGACAGGATTCGTTTTTT
CDR3: CASSLSGQDSFF

J: TRBJ1-1
V: TRBV10-3
D: NA
size: NA
DNA: TGTGCCACCACAGGCCGGGGGACATCGACTGAAGCTTTCTTT
CDR3: CATTGRGTSTEAFF

J: TRBJ1-1
V: TRBV5-1
D: NA
size: NA
DNA: TGCGCCAGCAGCCCCGGGGTCGGAAAGAACACTGAAGCTTTCTTT
CDR3: CASSPGVGKNTEAFF

J: TRBJ2-7
V: TRBV9
D: NA
size: NA
DNA: TGTGCCAGCAGCGTCGTCGGTGGGCCTTCCTACGAGCAGTACTTC
CDR3: CASSVVGGPSYEQYF

J: TRBJ2-7
V: TRBV9
D: TRBD2
size: NA
DNA: TGTGCCAGCAGCGTAGCGACGGGACTAGCGGGGGGGTACGAGCAGTACTTC
CDR3: CASSVATGLAGGYEQYF

J: TRBJ1-2
V: TRBV6-1
D: TRBD1
size: once
DNA: TGTGCCAGCAGTGCCCCCAGGGGGCGGGGTGGCTACACCTTC
CDR3: CASSAPRGRGGYTF

J: TRBJ2-4
V: TRBV9
D: TRBD2
size: NA
DNA: TGTGCCAGCAGCGTAGCTCTAGCGGGGGTAAACATTCAGTACTTC
CDR3: CASSVALAGVNIQYF

J: TRBJ1-1
V: TRBV10-3
D: NA
size: NA
DNA: TGTGCCATCAGCCCCAGGGGCCGGAACACTGAAGCTTTCTTT
CDR3: CAISPRGRNTEAFF

J: TRBJ2-7
V: TRBV27
D: NA
size: NA
DNA: TGTGCCAGCAGGCTGGCTACCCCCATATCCTACGAGCAGTACTTC
CDR3: CASRLATPISYEQYF

J: TRBJ2-1
V: TRBV5-1
D: NA
size: NA
DNA: TGCGCCAGCAGCTTGGAACAACAGGGAACCCAGTTCTTC
CDR3: CASSLEQQGTQFF

J: TRBJ1-4
V: TRBV7-2
D: NA
size: NA
DNA: TGTGCCAGCAGCTCTCCGGGACGACCCGAAAAACTGTTTTTT
CDR3: CASSSPGRPEKLFF

J: TRBJ2-5
V: TRBV7-2
D: TRBD1
size: NA
DNA: TGTGCCAGCAGCCCACTTACAGGGGGCGCCGGGGAGACCCAGTACTTC
CDR3: CASSPLTGGAGETQYF

J: TRBJ2-7
V: TRBV7-8
D: NA
size: NA
DNA: TGTGCCAGCAGCCTAAGCTCCTACGAGCAGTACTTC
CDR3: CASSLSSYEQYF

J: TRBJ1-2
V: TRBV19
D: NA
size: NA
DNA: TGTGCCAGTAGTATGCGGACCCGTGCCGGCTACACCTTC
CDR3: CASSMRTRAGYTF

J: TRBJ2-2
V: TRBV7-2
D: NA
size: NA
DNA: TGTGCCAGCAGCTGGGGGACTTCGAACACCGGGGAGCTGTTTTTT
CDR3: CASSWGTSNTGELFF

J: TRBJ1-2
V: TRBV28
D: TRBD1
size: few
DNA: TGTGCCAGCAGCCCGACCGGGACAGGAGTCTTCTTCTATGGCTACACCTTC
CDR3: CASSPTGTGVFFYGYTF

J: TRBJ2-7
V: TRBV2
D: NA
size: NA
DNA: TGTGCCAGCACGGCCGGGGGAAGCTCCTACGAGCAGTACTTC
CDR3: CASTAGGSSYEQYF

J: TRBJ1-5
V: TRBV6-1
D: NA
size: few
DNA: TGTGCCAGCACCCCGGGTTCGGGACTCAATCAGCCCCAGCATTTT
CDR3: CASTPGSGLNQPQHF

J: TRBJ2-1
V: TRBV19
D: NA
size: once
DNA: TGTGCCAGTAGTTCCGGTCTAAGCTCCTACAATGAGCAGTTCTTC
CDR3: CASSSGLSSYNEQFF